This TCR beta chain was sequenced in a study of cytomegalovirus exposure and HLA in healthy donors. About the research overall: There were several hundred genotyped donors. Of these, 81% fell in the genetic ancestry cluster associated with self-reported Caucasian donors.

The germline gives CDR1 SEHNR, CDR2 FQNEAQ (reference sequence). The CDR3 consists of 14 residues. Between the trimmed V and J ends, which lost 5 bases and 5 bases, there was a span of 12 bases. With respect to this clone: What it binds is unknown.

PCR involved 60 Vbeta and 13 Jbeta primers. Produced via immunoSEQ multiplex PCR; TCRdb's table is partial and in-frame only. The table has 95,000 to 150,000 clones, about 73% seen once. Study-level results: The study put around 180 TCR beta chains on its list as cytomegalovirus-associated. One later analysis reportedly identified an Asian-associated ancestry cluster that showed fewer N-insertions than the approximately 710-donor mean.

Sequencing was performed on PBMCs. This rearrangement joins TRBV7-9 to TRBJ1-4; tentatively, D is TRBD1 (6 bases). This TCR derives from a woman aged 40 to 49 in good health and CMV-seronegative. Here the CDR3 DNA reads TGTGCCAGCAGCCCTAGGACAGCCAATGAAAAACTGTTTTTT. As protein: CASSPRTANEKLFF.